This record looks at one T cell receptor beta chain sequence and its context. What it recognizes is unknown. This CDR3 region has 16 residues. Per germline, CDR1 MGHRA and CDR2 YSYEKL. Trimming took 1 base from V and 10 from J; bases not matched to a gene: 8. This record belongs to a study of CD8+ T cells in alopecia areata. In each case, RNA was isolated and then reverse transcribed into cDNA as the sequencing template. Sequencing used immunoSEQ multiplex PCR; TCRdb keeps in-frame clones, though not all of them. The sample has approximately 150,000 clones, 55% seen once. Study outcomes and limitations: Scalp sequencing also captures normal skin's resident alphabeta T cells.

This chain connects TRBV4-1 to TRBJ2-1; 12 nucleotides agree with TRBD2. This clonotype was obtained from a human donor in good health. The sequenced sample consisted of CD4+ T cells sorted from blood. CDR3 nucleotide sequence: TGCGCCAGCAGCCAAGCAGGACTAGCGGGGCCGAGAGAGCAGTTCTTC. Its protein is CASSQAGLAGPREQFF.